A single sample is the source of the 24 T cell receptor beta chains below, sequenced in a study of blood T cell repertoires in COVID-19. Clones were read by immunoSEQ multiplex PCR, and TCRdb kept only the in-frame ones, dropping some. The table has around 73,000 clones, 75% to 80% seen once. The source material was peripheral blood. These receptors all come from a man aged 70-80 years with COVID-19, enrolled during active disease.

V gene TRBV7-8 combines with J gene TRBJ2-7; 10 bases are a match to TRBD2. With V trimmed by 5 bases and J by 1 base, 8 bases remained unmatched. CDR1 and CDR2 from the germline V gene are SGHVS and FQNEAQ. This CDR3 contains 16 residues. This CDR3 reads CASSTPLAGVSYEQYF. The CDR3, as DNA: TGTGCCAGCAGCACCCCCCTAGCGGGAGTTTCCTACGAGCAGTACTTC.

In this sample, this clone turned up once. The genes are TRBV7-9 and TRBJ2-2; 9 nucleotides align to TRBD2. The V gene end was trimmed by 2 bases and the J gene end by 6 bases; junction bases not matched to a gene: 1. The germline V gene encodes CDR1 SEHNR and CDR2 FQNEAQ (reference sequence). CDR3 size: 14 residues. CDR3 sequence (DNA): TGTGCCAGCAGCTTAAGCGGGAGGTCCGGGGAGCTGTTTTTT. It specifies CASSLSGRSGELFF.

The chain recombines TRBV28 with TRBJ1-5; D is unclear. There are 14 residues in the CDR3. Trimming removed 10 bases at V and 0 bases at J, with 13 bases between. Looked up from germline, CDR1 is MDHEN and CDR2 is SYDVKM. DNA for the CDR3: TGTGCCACGATCCTGGGCCTTAGCAATCAGCCCCAGCATTTT. Translating gives CATILGLSNQPQHF.

The rearrangement links TRBV19 to TRBJ2-1; 8 nucleotides align to TRBD1. Trimming cost V 3 bases and J 13 bases; bases outside gene matches: 17. Germline CDR1 LNHDA, CDR2 SQIVND (reference sequence). There are 16 residues in the CDR3. This chain's CDR3 is CASSIQGARVLESQFF. CDR3 coding DNA: TGTGCCAGTAGTATTCAGGGGGCTCGAGTATTAGAGTCTCAGTTCTTC.

This clone has only one observation. This chain joins TRBV9 and TRBJ2-7; 8 nucleotides line up with TRBD2. Germline V lookup: CDR1 SGDLS, CDR2 YYNGEE. The CDR3 runs 15 residues. With V trimmed by 0 bases and J by 7 bases, 9 bases remained unmatched. The CDR3 DNA sequence: TGTGCCAGCAGCGTAGCCGCGGGAGGCGCGGAGGAGCAGTACTTC. Protein: CASSVAAGGAEEQYF.

The V gene is TRBV6-6, the J gene TRBJ2-7; 7 positions match TRBD2. The germline gives CDR1 MNHNY, CDR2 SVGAGI (reference sequence). The V gene end was trimmed by 6 bases and the J gene end by 2 bases; junction bases not matched to a gene: 13. The CDR3 extends over 16 amino acids. CDR3 nucleotide sequence: TGTGCCAGCAGCACCCCGTTTAGCGGGTCTACCTACGAGCAGTACTTC. Amino acids: CASSTPFSGSTYEQYF.

The J gene is TRBJ1-5, the V gene TRBV4-1, with 7 bases aligning to TRBD1. CDR3 length equals 16 residues. Germline assignment: CDR1 MGHRA and CDR2 YSYEKL. After removal of 0 bases from V and 7 bases from J, the junction contained 9 bases not matched to a gene. This chain's CDR3 is CASSQEDRVSSQPQHF. For the CDR3, the DNA is TGCGCCAGCAGCCAAGAAGACAGGGTGAGCAGCCAGCCCCAGCATTTT.

CDR3 in amino acids: CSVDGSSGNTDTQYF. In DNA, the CDR3 is TGCAGCGTTGACGGTTCTAGCGGGAACACAGATACGCAGTATTTT. This chain connects TRBV29-1 to TRBJ2-3, with 9 bases matching TRBD2. CDR3 length: 15 residues. V dropped 3 bases and J dropped 2; count of bases not matched to a gene: 6. Germline-derived CDR1 and CDR2 are SQVTM and ANQGSEA.

The rearrangement links TRBV11-2 to TRBJ2-1; D gene uncertain. V dropped 0 bases and J dropped 13 bases, with 13 bases sitting between them. The germline CDR1 and CDR2 sequences are SGHAT and FQNNGV. The CDR3 has 13 amino acids. CDR3 bases: TGTGCCAGCAGCTTAGATCATGCCGCGTATCAGTTCTTC. Amino acid sequence: CASSLDHAAYQFF.

The J gene is TRBJ2-2, the V gene TRBV28; 7 bases agree with TRBD1. J gave up 2 bases and V 4 bases, and 4 bases lay outside the gene matches. The CDR3 sequence is 15 residues long. The germline V gene has CDR1 MDHEN and CDR2 SYDVKM. The CDR3 DNA is TGTGCCAGCAGTTCCTACAGGGGAAACACCGGGGAGCTGTTTTTT. It codes for CASSSYRGNTGELFF.

The gene calls are TRBV7-9 and TRBJ1-1; possible D gene TRBD1, 5 bases. The V gene's germline CDR1 is SEHNR and CDR2 FQNEAQ (reference sequence). V lost 5 bases and J 5 bases, leaving 24 bases between the germline ends. This CDR3 is built from 17 residues. CDR3 nucleotides: TGTGCCAGCAGCATTTATGGATTTCAGGGAGGAAGGACTGAAGCTTTCTTT. Translation: CASSIYGFQGGRTEAFF.

The V and J genes are TRBV6-6 and TRBJ1-1, with 9 bases identical to TRBD1. Losses at the gene ends were 5 bases for V and 7 bases for J; bases not matched to a gene: 14. There are 16 residues in the CDR3. Germline values: CDR1 MNHNY, CDR2 SVGAGI (reference sequence). The CDR3 loop is CASSNGQGRITLEAFF. CDR3 in DNA: TGTGCCAGCAGTAACGGACAGGGGCGCATCACCCTTGAAGCTTTCTTT.

This chain uses TRBV7-3 with TRBJ1-3; D is ambiguous. This CDR3 has 15 amino acids. Germline CDR1 SGHTA, CDR2 FQGTGA. V was cut by 2 bases and J by 9 bases, with 17 bases left in between. The CDR3 loop reads CASSLWSGIGSTIYF. The CDR3 DNA sequence: TGTGCCAGCAGCTTATGGTCCGGGATCGGTAGCACCATATATTTT. Using reference TRBV7-3 and TRBJ1-3 for the parts outside the CDR3, the full variable domain is GAGVSQTPSNKVTEKGKYVELRCDPISGHTALYWYRQSLGQGPEFLIYFQGTGAADDSGLPNDRFFAVRPEGSVSTLKIQRTERGDSAVYLCASSLWSGIGSTIYFGEGSWLTVV.

This clone was recorded a few times. The J gene is TRBJ2-7, the V gene TRBV2; no clear D gene. Per germline, CDR1 SNHLY and CDR2 FYNNEI. V was cut by 6 bases and J by 0 bases, with 6 bases left in between. This CDR3 has 12 residues. CDR3 DNA sequence: TGTGCCAGCAGAGCCGTCTCCTACGAGCAGTACTTC. Its translation is CASRAVSYEQYF.

The chain employs TRBV29-1 and TRBJ2-1; TRBD1 aligns across 7 bases. Germline V lookup: CDR1 SQVTM, CDR2 ANQGSEA. The CDR3 extends over 14 amino acids. The ends lost 0 bases at V and 6 bases at J; junction bases unmatched: 5. CDR3 amino acids: CSVEEIGDSNEQFF. The DNA for the CDR3 is TGCAGCGTTGAAGAAATTGGGGACAGCAATGAGCAGTTCTTC.

In nucleotides, the CDR3 is TGTGCCAGCAGTTGGACTAGCGGGTTGAGCACAGATACGCAGTATTTT. Translation gives CASSWTSGLSTDTQYF. This chain links TRBV6-6 with TRBJ2-3; 11 bases are a match to TRBD2. V lost 4 bases and J lost 0; bases outside the gene matches: 3. The germline V gene has CDR1 MNHNY and CDR2 SVGAGI (reference sequence). This CDR3 is built from 16 residues.

This clone was observed a few times. The rearrangement joins TRBV3-1 (or the pseudogene TRBV3-2) to TRBJ2-1; D is possibly TRBD2 (6 bases). CDR1 LGHDT and CDR2 YNNKEL come from the germline V gene (reference sequence). The CDR3 contains 17 residues. V lost 4 bases and J 2 bases, leaving 18 bases between the germline ends. In nucleotides, the CDR3 is TGTGCCAGCAGCCCCCGATGGGGTAGCGGAGCCTACAATGAGCAGTTCTTC. Its protein is CASSPRWGSGAYNEQFF.

The chain is built from TRBV9 and TRBJ2-1; the D gene is possibly TRBD2 (5 bases). The germline V gene has CDR1 SGDLS and CDR2 YYNGEE. This CDR3 region has 15 residues. The V and J ends lost 0 bases and 3 bases respectively, with 10 bases between them. CDR3 amino acids: CASSVDEGNYNEQFF. DNA of the CDR3: TGTGCCAGCAGCGTAGACGAGGGAAACTACAATGAGCAGTTCTTC.

V gene TRBV27 combines with J gene TRBJ2-5, with 11 nucleotides matching TRBD2. The CDR3 covers 15 residues. V was pared by 5 bases and J by 4 bases, with 6 bases of the junction left unmatched. CDR1 MNHEY and CDR2 SMNVEV come from the germline V gene (reference sequence). CDR3 nucleotides: TGTGCCAGCAGTAATAGCGGGAGGGCCGGAGAGACCCAGTACTTC. The encoded protein is CASSNSGRAGETQYF.

This clone was seen more than once but under ten times. The rearrangement joins TRBV28 to TRBJ2-7, with TRBD1 matching over 11 bases. The CDR3 loop spans 14 amino acids. The junction had 5 bases not matched to a gene; V was cut back by 6 bases and J by 4 bases. Germline CDR1 is MDHEN and CDR2 is SYDVKM. The CDR3 loop is CASRRDRGTYEQYF. In DNA form, the CDR3 reads TGTGCCAGCAGAAGGGACAGGGGGACATACGAGCAGTACTTC.

The chain is built from TRBV19 and TRBJ1-5; 7 bases are shared with TRBD1. The V gene end was trimmed by 6 bases and the J gene end by 3 bases; junction bases not matched to a gene: 2. Germline lookup yields CDR1 LNHDA and CDR2 SQIVND (reference sequence). This CDR3 comprises 13 residues. The CDR3 is CASSDRVNQPQHF. DNA for the CDR3: TGTGCCAGTAGCGACAGGGTCAATCAGCCCCAGCATTTT.

The chain uses TRBV25-1 and TRBJ1-2; the match to TRBD1 covers 7 bases. Germline trimming cut 5 bases from V and 4 bases from J; bases unmatched to any gene: 7. There are 14 residues in the CDR3. The germline V gene encodes CDR1 MGHDK and CDR2 SYGVNS. The DNA of the CDR3 is TGTGCCAGCAGTCCCGGACAGGTGCCCTATGGCTACACCTTC. Translation gives CASSPGQVPYGYTF.

This clone was recorded a few times. The chain is built from TRBV24-1 and TRBJ2-3; D uncertain. Trimming took 5 bases from V and 2 from J, leaving 19 bases between them. CDR1 and CDR2 from the germline V gene are KGHDR and SFDVKD. The CDR3 spans 17 residues. CDR3 residues: CATSVGQMSENTDTQYF. As DNA, the CDR3 is TGTGCCACCAGTGTTGGCCAGATGTCGGAGAACACAGATACGCAGTATTTT.

V is TRBV18 and J is TRBJ1-5; D ambiguous. Germline values: CDR1 KGHSH, CDR2 LQKENI. Trimming stripped 3 bases from V and 3 bases from J, with 3 bases between. This CDR3 is 12 amino acids long. The CDR3 DNA is TGTGCCAGCTCACCCCACAATCAGCCCCAGCATTTT. Protein: CASSPHNQPQHF.